These 2 T cell receptor beta chains share one sample of origin, sequenced in a study of beta chain features in type 1 diabetes. What was sequenced were expressed TCRB transcripts, since all of the isolated RNA had been reverse transcribed. Method: immunoSEQ multiplex PCR; TCRdb's copy keeps in-frame clones and lacks some. Of some 70,000 clones in the sample, 49% were seen once. Antigens of these TCRs are unknown. Findings and caveats of the study: Shortening that was moderate but significant affected the TCRB CDR3s of Type 1 diabetes patients in all four CD4+ subsets.

The sequenced material came from central memory CD4+ T cells from blood. The receptors originated from a man aged 25-45 years with type 1 diabetes.

The chain carries TRBV19 and TRBJ1-5; tentatively, D is TRBD1 (6 bases). CDR1 and CDR2 (germline): LNHDA, SQIVND (reference sequence). V was pared by 3 bases and J by 0 bases, with 12 bases between. CDR3 length equals 16 residues. In DNA, the CDR3 is TGTGCCAGTAGTATCGTAGGGACAAGTAGCAATCAGCCCCAGCATTTT. The encoded protein is CASSIVGTSSNQPQHF.

V is TRBV19 and J is TRBJ1-1; D is perhaps TRBD1 (5 bases). Between the trimmed V and J ends, which lost 2 bases and 5 bases, there was a span of 15 bases. From germline, CDR1 is LNHDA and CDR2 SQIVND (reference sequence). The CDR3 is 15 residues long. CDR3 nucleotide sequence: TGTGCCAGTAGTATAAAGACAGCGGGTCGGACTGAAGCTTTCTTT. Its protein product is CASSIKTAGRTEAFF.